This T cell receptor (beta chain) was profiled in a study of neurological immune-mediated disorders. A single record per CDR3 protein comes from TCRdb applying MiXCR to the 5' RACE reads. The sample holds fewer than 30,000 distinct CDR3 sequences, approximately 21% seen once. This clonotype was picked up a small number of times. One junction end disagrees with the germline gene, perhaps due to a read error. CDR3 length: 15 amino acids. CDR1 and CDR2 (germline): LGHNA, YNFKEQ. The gene calls are TRBV4-2 and TRBJ2-7; D might be TRBD1 (5 bases). The sample was PBMCs. This receptor was obtained from a woman aged 55 to 70 in good health. CDR3 coding DNA: TGTGCCAGCAACCAACCAGCGACAGAGTTGCCGGGCCTGTACTTC. As protein: CASNQPATELPGLYF.